These 27 T cell receptor beta chains were sequenced from one sample in a study of early T cells in non-severe SARS-CoV-2 infection. TCRdb redid the calling of the 5' RACE reads with MiXCR, one entry per CDR3 protein. The sample carries around 83,000 distinct CDR3 sequences, 10% recorded once. The sample was whole blood, taken at baseline. These receptors were taken from an adult who was a healthcare worker with PCR-confirmed SARS-CoV-2 infection or an uninfected control (not recorded which).

This clonotype showed up just a few times. V and J are TRBV5-1 and TRBJ2-7; TRBD1 might be the D (6 bases). With 4 bases removed from V and 2 bases from J, the gap between germline ends came to 13 bases. This CDR3 comprises 14 residues. Per the germline V gene, CDR1 is SGHRS and CDR2 is YFSETQ. The chain's CDR3 is CASSPGDPAYEQYF. CDR3 nucleotides: TGCGCCAGCAGCCCAGGGGACCCTGCCTACGAGCAGTACTTC.

In its sample, this clonotype was seen a few times. V and J are TRBV25-1 and TRBJ1-1; TRBD1 might be the D (5 bases). Germline V gene lookup returns CDR1 MGHDK and CDR2 SYGVNS. Between the trimmed V and J ends, which lost 4 bases and 0 bases, there was a span of 9 bases. The CDR3 has 14 residues. CDR3 in amino acids: CASSATGMNTEAFF. The CDR3 nucleotides read TGTGCCAGCAGTGCTACAGGAATGAACACTGAAGCTTTCTTT.

A few counts support this clonotype. This chain connects TRBV19 to TRBJ2-2, with D unclear. The CDR3 is 12 amino acids. The V end was cut by 5 bases, the J end by 4 bases, with 5 bases between. The germline gives CDR1 LNHDA, CDR2 SQIVND (reference sequence). The CDR3 here is CASSVLTGELFF. The CDR3 bases are TGTGCCAGTAGTGTGCTCACCGGGGAGCTGTTTTTT.

Note on this clonotype: One end of the junction fails to match germline, which may point to a read error. This rearrangement joins TRBV12-5 to TRBJ2-3, with a tentative D call TRBD2 (6 bases). The germline V gene encodes CDR1 LGHNT and CDR2 FRNRAP. CDR3 length equals 12 residues. The CDR3 spells CASGLMDAGGAF. DNA for the CDR3: TGTGCTAGTGGTTTAATGGACGCCGGCGGGGCTTTT. Supplemented by reference TRBV12-5 and TRBJ2-3, the full variable domain reads DARVTQTPRHKVTEMGQEVTMRCQPILGHNTVFWYRQTMMQGLELLAYFRNRAPLDDSGMPKDRFSAEMPDATLATLKIQPSEPRDSAVYFCASGLMDAGGAFGPGTRLTVL.

The sample holds many counts of this clonotype. The CDR3: CASSLGDRIYGYTF. The CDR3 nucleotides read TGTGCCAGCAGCTTAGGGGACCGGATCTATGGCTACACCTTC. The chain combines TRBV7-9 with TRBJ1-2; D might be TRBD1 (5 bases). Germline V gene data show CDR1 as SEHNR and CDR2 as FQNEAQ (reference sequence). This CDR3 contains 14 residues. Trimming left V 1 base short and J 4 bases short, with 10 bases between.

This chain connects TRBV7-6 to TRBJ2-1; no firm D call. The V gene's germline CDR1 is SGHVS and CDR2 FNYEAQ. The CDR3 totals 13 residues. Between the trimmed V and J ends, which lost 5 bases and 6 bases, there was a span of 11 bases. CDR3 sequence: CASSHGRPNEQFF. The CDR3 coding sequence is TGTGCCAGCAGCCACGGGCGCCCCAATGAGCAGTTCTTC. The full variable domain, with the rest looked up from reference TRBV7-6 and TRBJ2-1, is GAGVSQSPRYKVTKRGQDVALRCDPISGHVSLYWYRQALGQGPEFLTYFNYEAQQDKSGLPNDRFSAERPEGSISTLTIQRTEQRDSAMYRCASSHGRPNEQFFGPGTRLTVL.

The table lists this clonotype with many counts. The genes are TRBV10-3 and TRBJ2-3; TRBD2 aligns across 7 bases. The CDR3 has 16 residues. Germline V gives CDR1 ENHRY, CDR2 SYGVKD. V was pared by 5 bases and J by 2 bases, with 10 bases of the junction left unmatched. The CDR3 loop reads CAISQRRTSATDTQYF. CDR3 sequence (DNA): TGTGCCATCAGTCAACGCAGAACTAGCGCCACAGATACGCAGTATTTT.

The sample holds a few counts of this clonotype. The genes are TRBV10-3 and TRBJ2-1; D may be TRBD2 (6 bases). This CDR3 contains 15 residues. Germline V lookup: CDR1 ENHRY, CDR2 SYGVKD. V was cut by 8 bases and J by 1 base, with 15 bases left in between. CDR3 sequence (DNA): TGTGCCATCTGTCCTAGCGCACCATCCTACAATGAGCAGTTCTTC. It encodes CAICPSAPSYNEQFF.

The chain is built from TRBV5-4 and TRBJ2-3; 8 positions agree with TRBD1. CDR3 size: 13 residues. Unmatched junction bases numbered 0, after V lost 3 bases and J lost 3 bases. Per the germline V gene, CDR1 is SGHNT and CDR2 is YYREEE (reference sequence). CDR3 DNA: TGTGCCAGCAGCTGGACAGGGACAGATACGCAGTATTTT. This gives the protein CASSWTGTDTQYF.

This clonotype came up a few times. This chain uses TRBV7-2 with TRBJ2-1; weak D call: TRBD2 (6 bases). Per germline, CDR1 SGHTA and CDR2 FQGNSA. Trimming cost V 6 bases and J 15 bases, with 21 bases left between them. The CDR3 has 13 amino acids. In DNA form, the CDR3 reads TGTGCCAGCAGGAGAGCGGGTGGAACCCCGCCGTTCTTC. Its translation is CASRRAGGTPPFF.

The gene calls are TRBV28 and TRBJ2-7; 7 bases are a match to TRBD1. The CDR3 has 16 residues. Germline loops: CDR1 MDHEN, CDR2 SYDVKM. With V trimmed by 3 bases and J by 3 bases, 11 bases remained unmatched. The CDR3 spells CASSFAVRDSSYEQYF. CDR3 DNA: TGTGCCAGCAGTTTCGCCGTCCGGGACAGCAGCTACGAGCAGTACTTC.

The gene calls are TRBV7-2 and TRBJ2-5, with D perhaps assigned TRBD1 or TRBD2 (5 bases each). Trimming took 8 bases from V and 2 from J, leaving 15 bases between them. The CDR3 contains 14 residues. In germline, CDR1 is SGHTA, CDR2 FQGNSA. The CDR3 protein is CASGRDRRQETQYF. The CDR3 region has the DNA TGTGCCAGCGGTAGGGACCGACGGCAAGAGACCCAGTACTTC.

This clonotype turned up a few times. This chain uses TRBV18 with TRBJ2-7; perhaps TRBD2 as D (6 bases). Trimming took 0 bases from V and 5 from J, leaving 17 bases between them. Germline V CDR1 and CDR2: KGHSH, LQKENI. This CDR3 spans 16 amino acids. The CDR3 spells CASSPPKVGSFHEQYF. CDR3 nucleotides: TGTGCCAGCTCACCACCGAAAGTCGGGAGCTTCCACGAGCAGTACTTC. The variable domain in full, completed from reference TRBV18 and TRBJ2-7, reads NAGVMQNPRHLVRRRGQEARLRCSPMKGHSHVYWYRQLPEEGLKFMVYLQKENIIDESGMPKERFSAEFPKEGPSILRIQQVVRGDSAAYFCASSPPKVGSFHEQYFGPGTRLTVT.

The sample holds many counts of this clonotype. The chain uses TRBV20-1 and TRBJ2-2; 8 bases fit TRBD1. The CDR3 length is 13 residues. Germline CDR1 is DFQATT and CDR2 is SNEGSKA (reference sequence). The junction had 1 base not matched to a gene; V was cut back by 6 bases and J by 1 base. CDR3 in DNA: TGCAGTGCCAGGGGGCGGAACACCGGGGAGCTGTTTTTT. This translates into CSARGRNTGELFF.

This clonotype was seen a few times. The chain employs TRBV9 and TRBJ2-7; D gene unclear. Trimming left V 0 bases short and J 2 bases short, with 9 bases between. Germline CDR1 is SGDLS and CDR2 is YYNGEE. CDR3 size: 14 residues. CDR3: CASSVGTAAYEQYF. CDR3 bases: TGTGCCAGCAGCGTAGGGACGGCAGCCTACGAGCAGTACTTC.

This clonotype was seen a few times. The chain uses TRBV7-2 and TRBJ2-5; D is unresolved. The ends were cut back, 5 bases at V and 0 bases at J, with 13 bases in the middle. The CDR3 length is 15 residues. Germline CDR1 is SGHTA and CDR2 is FQGNSA. The CDR3 region is CASSPPSWYQETQYF. The CDR3 DNA reads TGTGCCAGCAGCCCCCCCTCTTGGTACCAAGAGACCCAGTACTTC.

This clonotype came up many times. The chain combines TRBV7-2 with TRBJ2-6; no definite D call. The CDR3 totals 16 residues. Germline V gene sequence: CDR1 SGHTA, CDR2 FQGNSA. Trimming removed 5 bases at V and 0 bases at J, with 11 bases between. CDR3 nucleotides: TGTGCCAGCAGCATCTGGGCCCTCTCTGGGGCCAACGTCCTGACTTTC. It yields the protein CASSIWALSGANVLTF.

V and J are TRBV9 and TRBJ2-2; 7 bases agree with TRBD2. This CDR3 spans 16 amino acids. The germline V gene encodes CDR1 SGDLS and CDR2 YYNGEE. The junction had 10 bases not matched to a gene; V was cut back by 4 bases and J by 4 bases. Here the CDR3 reads CASSPWGGSATGELFF. The CDR3 DNA is TGTGCCAGCAGCCCATGGGGCGGGAGTGCCACCGGGGAGCTGTTTTTT.

This clonotype was seen at least ten times. This sequence joins TRBV3-1 and TRBJ2-7, with 7 bases that match TRBD1. Per germline, CDR1 LGHDT and CDR2 YNNKEL (reference sequence). This CDR3 region has 14 residues. J gave up 1 base and V 2 bases, and 2 bases lay outside the gene matches. For the CDR3, the DNA is TGTGCCAGCAGCCAAAGGGACAGTTCCTACGAGCAGTACTTC. Protein: CASSQRDSSYEQYF.

This clonotype was recorded many times. The genes are TRBV12-3 or TRBV12-4 and TRBJ2-7; D gene uncertain. The CDR3 sequence is 13 residues long. V shed 0 bases and J shed 2 bases, with 5 bases lying between them. CDR3 loop: CASSLAVTYEQYF. CDR3 bases: TGTGCCAGCAGTTTAGCGGTAACCTACGAGCAGTACTTC.

V is TRBV20-1 and J is TRBJ2-2; 7 bases align to TRBD2. The CDR3 is made up of 15 amino acids. After removal of 2 bases from V and 2 bases from J, the junction contained 5 bases not matched to a gene. Germline CDR1 reads DFQATT; CDR2 reads SNEGSKA (reference sequence). The CDR3 DNA follows: TGCAGTGCTAGACGGGCGGGAGCCAACACCGGGGAGCTGTTTTTT. It yields the protein CSARRAGANTGELFF.

The chain has TRBV20-1 and TRBJ2-7; 7 positions agree with TRBD2. V shed 6 bases, J shed 2 bases, and the junction held 10 bases outside the gene matches. The CDR3 spans 14 residues. Germline V gene sequence: CDR1 DFQATT, CDR2 SNEGSKA (reference sequence). The CDR3 reads CSASTGSGPYEQYF. CDR3 DNA sequence: TGCAGTGCAAGTACGGGTAGCGGGCCCTACGAGCAGTACTTC.

This clonotype was picked up a small number of times. This rearrangement joins TRBV6-1 to TRBJ2-3; D not resolved. The V end was cut by 0 bases, the J end by 0 bases, with 4 bases between. The CDR3 covers 14 residues. Germline values: CDR1 MNHNS, CDR2 SASEGT. The CDR3 nucleotides read TGTGCCAGCAGTGAAGCCCCTAGCACAGATACGCAGTATTTT. Protein: CASSEAPSTDTQYF.

Written as DNA, the CDR3 is TGTGCCAGCAGCCACTACACCGGGGAGCTGTTTTTT. Translated: CASSHYTGELFF. The chain combines TRBV7-3 with TRBJ2-2; the D is unclear. This CDR3 has 12 residues. V was clipped by 5 bases and J by 3 bases, with 4 bases between them. Germline V CDR1 and CDR2: SGHTA, FQGTGA.

This clonotype has just a few counts. The V and J genes are TRBV7-2 and TRBJ2-2; no clear D gene. Germline V gene data show CDR1 as SGHTA and CDR2 as FQGNSA. The CDR3 is 16 residues long. The germline V and J ends were trimmed by 5 bases and 6 bases, with 19 bases remaining between them. Here the CDR3 reads CASSPLHLRRAGELFF. In nucleotides, the CDR3 is TGTGCCAGCAGCCCGTTACATCTCCGACGGGCCGGGGAGCTGTTTTTT.

To note about this clonotype: Just one base apart from a much larger clone, this may be a read error. The rearrangement joins TRBV20-1 to TRBJ1-6; 8 nucleotides agree with TRBD1. Looked up from germline, CDR1 is DFQATT and CDR2 is SNEGSKA (reference sequence). The CDR3 has 15 residues. In DNA, the CDR3 is TGCCGTGCTAGTCCGACAGGGGCTGAGAATTCACCCCTCCACTTT. Translation gives CRASPTGAENSPLHF.

The chain recombines TRBV9 with TRBJ2-1; 10 nucleotides line up with TRBD2. J lost 7 bases, V lost 0 bases, and 10 bases had no gene match. Per germline, CDR1 SGDLS and CDR2 YYNGEE. The CDR3 is 17 residues long. The CDR3 bases are TGTGCCAGCAGCGTAGACGTTACTAGCGGGATTCTGAATGAGCAGTTCTTC. Translating gives CASSVDVTSGILNEQFF.